This T cell receptor (beta chain) was captured in a study of cytomegalovirus exposure and HLA in healthy donors. Study-wide findings and caveats: Later analysis identified a missense DCLRE1C variant that was linked to TCR beta V- and J-gene trimming. CMV serostatus was the sole immune exposure information available.

PCR involved 60 Vbeta and 13 Jbeta primers. The table came from immunoSEQ multiplex PCR; TCRdb's copy has only in-frame clones and leaves some out. The sample includes approximately 70,000 clones. Turning to this clone: What it binds is not known.

V lost 7 bases, J lost 0 bases, and 12 bases lay in between. Germline V CDR1 and CDR2: MRHNA, SNTAGT. The CDR3 is made up of 14 amino acids. Source material: PBMCs. The chain joins TRBV6-4 to TRBJ2-5; perhaps TRBD2 as D (6 bases). The sequence was collected from a young woman in good health and CMV-seronegative. Here the CDR3 DNA reads TGTGCCAGCATAGGCAGGGACTACCAAGAGACCCAGTACTTC. Amino acid sequence: CASIGRDYQETQYF.